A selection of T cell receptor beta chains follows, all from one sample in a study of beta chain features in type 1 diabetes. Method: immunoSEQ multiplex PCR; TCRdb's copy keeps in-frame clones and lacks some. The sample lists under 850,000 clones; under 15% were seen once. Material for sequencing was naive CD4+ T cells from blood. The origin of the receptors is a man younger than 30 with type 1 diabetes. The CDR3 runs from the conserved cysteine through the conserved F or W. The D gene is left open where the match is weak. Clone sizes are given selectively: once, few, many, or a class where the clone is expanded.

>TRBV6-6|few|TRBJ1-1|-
CASSNRENTEAFF
TGTGCCAGCAGTAACAGGGAGAACACTGAAGCTTTCTTT
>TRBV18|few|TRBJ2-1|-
CASSPSQGFYNEQFF
TGTGCCAGCTCACCCTCCCAGGGGTTTTACAATGAGCAGTTCTTC
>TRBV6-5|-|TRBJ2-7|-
CASSSAWSGTTYEQYF
TGTGCCAGCAGTTCCGCTTGGTCAGGGACAACCTACGAGCAGTACTTC
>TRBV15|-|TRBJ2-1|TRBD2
CATSRVPAGEYNEQFF
TGTGCCACCAGCAGAGTCCCAGCGGGGGAGTACAATGAGCAGTTCTTC
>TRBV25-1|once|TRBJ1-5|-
CASSDDGGSNQPQHF
TGTGCCAGCAGTGATGATGGGGGAAGCAATCAGCCCCAGCATTTT
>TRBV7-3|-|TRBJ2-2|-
CASSITSNTGELFF
TGTGCCAGCAGCATCACCTCGAACACCGGGGAGCTGTTTTTT
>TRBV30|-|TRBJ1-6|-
CAWSPQGTPSNSPLHF
TGTGCCTGGAGTCCACAGGGTACTCCGTCTAATTCACCCCTCCACTTT
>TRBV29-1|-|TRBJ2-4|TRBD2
CSGELASGGGKNIQYF
TGCAGCGGTGAATTGGCTAGCGGGGGAGGCAAAAACATTCAGTACTTC
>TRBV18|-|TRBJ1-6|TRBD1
CASSPGTVYNSPLHF
TGTGCCAGCTCACCAGGGACAGTCTATAATTCACCCCTCCACTTT
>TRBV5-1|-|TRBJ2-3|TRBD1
CASSQDREWLDTQYF
TGCGCCAGCAGCCAAGACAGGGAATGGTTAGATACGCAGTATTTT
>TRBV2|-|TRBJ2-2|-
CASSVTLNGELFF
TGTGCCAGCAGTGTCACGCTCAACGGGGAGCTGTTTTTT
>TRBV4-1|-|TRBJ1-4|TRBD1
CASSQGQGVLATNEKLFF
TGCGCCAGCAGCCAAGGACAGGGGGTTTTAGCAACTAATGAAAAACTGTTTTTT
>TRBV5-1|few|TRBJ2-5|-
CASSSAAGQETQYF
TGCGCCAGCAGCTCGGCGGCAGGGCAAGAGACCCAGTACTTC
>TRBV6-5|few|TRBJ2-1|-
CASRGQGSYNEQFF
TGTGCCAGCAGGGGTCAGGGGTCCTACAATGAGCAGTTCTTC
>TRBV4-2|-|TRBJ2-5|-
CASSHAGDQETQYF
TGTGCCAGCAGCCATGCTGGGGACCAAGAGACCCAGTACTTC
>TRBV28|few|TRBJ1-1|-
CASSSRDGNTEAFF
TGTGCCAGCAGTAGCCGGGACGGGAACACTGAAGCTTTCTTT
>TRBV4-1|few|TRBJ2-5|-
CASSPGSGNFETQYF
TGCGCCAGCAGCCCCGGGAGTGGGAATTTCGAGACCCAGTACTTC
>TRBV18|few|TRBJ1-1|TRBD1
CASSRYTGQMNTEAFF
TGTGCCAGCTCACGATACACGGGACAGATGAACACTGAAGCTTTCTTT
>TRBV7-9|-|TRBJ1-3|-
CASSPPGRSSGNTIYF
TGTGCCAGCAGCCCCCCCGGCCGCAGCTCTGGAAACACCATATATTTT
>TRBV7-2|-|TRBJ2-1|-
CASSKTGGLDEQFF
TGTGCCAGCAGCAAAACGGGGGGCTTGGATGAGCAGTTCTTC
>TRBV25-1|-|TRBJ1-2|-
CASSEVGVEYGYTF
TGTGCCAGCAGTGAAGTGGGGGTTGAATATGGCTACACCTTC
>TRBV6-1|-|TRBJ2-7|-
CASRLGSTYEQYF
TGTGCCAGCAGATTAGGAAGCACCTACGAGCAGTACTTC
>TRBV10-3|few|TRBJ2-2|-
CAISESARSNTGELFF
TGTGCCATCAGTGAGTCTGCGCGGTCGAACACCGGGGAGCTGTTTTTT
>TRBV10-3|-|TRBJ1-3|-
CAISESWSSGNTIYF
TGTGCCATCAGTGAGTCTTGGTCCTCTGGAAACACCATATATTTT
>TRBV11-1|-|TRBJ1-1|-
CASSLVTGIQYPEAFF
TGTGCCAGCAGCTTAGTTACGGGGATTCAGTACCCGGAAGCTTTCTTT
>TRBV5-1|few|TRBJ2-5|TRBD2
CASSFAGGPQGLQETQYF
TGCGCCAGCAGCTTTGCGGGGGGTCCGCAGGGCCTTCAAGAGACCCAGTACTTC
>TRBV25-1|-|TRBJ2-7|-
CASSEKGTQVYEQYF
TGTGCCAGCAGTGAGAAAGGGACTCAAGTCTACGAGCAGTACTTC
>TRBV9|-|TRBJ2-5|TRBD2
CASTFDGTSGGETQYF
TGTGCCAGCACCTTCGATGGGACTAGCGGGGGAGAGACCCAGTACTTC
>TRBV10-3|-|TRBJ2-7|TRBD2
CAISFPRGGSSYEQYF
TGTGCCATCAGTTTCCCCCGGGGGGGGAGCTCCTACGAGCAGTACTTC
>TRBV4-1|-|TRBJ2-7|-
CASSQDRIYEQYF
TGCGCCAGCAGCCAAGACAGGATCTACGAGCAGTACTTC
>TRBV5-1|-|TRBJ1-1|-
CASSLPLGNTEAFF
TGCGCCAGCAGCTTGCCCCTGGGCAACACTGAAGCTTTCTTT
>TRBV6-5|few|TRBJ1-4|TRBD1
CASSYLDRRNEKLFF
TGTGCCAGCAGTTACCTGGACAGGAGAAATGAAAAACTGTTTTTT
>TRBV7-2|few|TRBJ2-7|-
CASSLGLLLAYEQYF
TGTGCCAGCAGCTTAGGACTCCTCTTAGCCTACGAGCAGTACTTC
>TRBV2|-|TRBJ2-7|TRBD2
CASTREGSAYEQYF
TGTGCCAGCACCAGGGAGGGGTCCGCCTACGAGCAGTACTTC
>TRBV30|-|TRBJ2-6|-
CAWPEWGSGANVLTF
TGTGCCTGGCCCGAGTGGGGCTCTGGGGCCAACGTCCTGACTTTC
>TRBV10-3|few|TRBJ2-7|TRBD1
CAISEGQGATYEQYF
TGTGCCATCAGTGAGGGACAGGGGGCTACATACGAGCAGTACTTC
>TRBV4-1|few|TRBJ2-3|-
CASSQDGGARRGLTDTQYF
TGCGCCAGCAGCCAAGATGGTGGGGCGAGGAGGGGTTTAACAGATACGCAGTATTTT
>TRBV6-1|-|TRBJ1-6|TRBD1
CASSATGTGGPVGSPLHF
TGTGCCAGCAGTGCAACCGGGACAGGCGGGCCGGTGGGTTCACCCCTCCACTTT
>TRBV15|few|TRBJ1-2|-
CATSSREIYGYTF
TGTGCCACCAGCAGCCGGGAGATCTATGGCTACACCTTC
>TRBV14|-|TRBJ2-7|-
CASSGPGRVYEQYF
TGTGCCAGCAGCGGACCGGGACGGGTTTACGAGCAGTACTTC
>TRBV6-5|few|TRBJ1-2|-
CASSYPGQARHGYTF
TGTGCCAGCAGTTACCCCGGGCAAGCCAGACATGGCTACACCTTC
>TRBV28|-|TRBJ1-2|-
CASRGQANYGYTF
TGTGCCAGCCGGGGCCAAGCTAACTATGGCTACACCTTC
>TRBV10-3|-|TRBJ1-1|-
CASRDEAFF
TGTGCCAGCCGGGATGAAGCTTTCTTT
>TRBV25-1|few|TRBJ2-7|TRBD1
CASSDRGLYEQYF
TGTGCCAGCTCTGACAGGGGGTTATACGAGCAGTACTTC
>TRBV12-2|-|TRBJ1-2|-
CASRLVVGGDGYTF
TGTGCAAGTCGCTTAGTCGTCGGTGGAGATGGCTACACCTTC
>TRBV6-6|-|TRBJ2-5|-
CASRRNQETQYF
TGTGCCAGCAGGCGAAACCAAGAGACCCAGTACTTC
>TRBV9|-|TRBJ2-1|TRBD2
CASSATTSGGAGAEQFF
TGTGCCAGCAGCGCCACGACTAGCGGGGGGGCTGGGGCTGAGCAGTTCTTC
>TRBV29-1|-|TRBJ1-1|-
CSVDSSYNTEAFF
TGCAGCGTAGACAGTTCCTATAACACTGAAGCTTTCTTT
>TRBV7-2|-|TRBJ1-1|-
CASSLPPGWGHTEAFF
TGTGCCAGCAGCTTGCCCCCCGGTTGGGGCCACACTGAAGCTTTCTTT
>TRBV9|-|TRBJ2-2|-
CASSVVSYTGELFF
TGTGCCAGCAGCGTAGTCTCATACACCGGGGAGCTGTTTTTT
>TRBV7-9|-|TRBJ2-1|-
CASSLLAYNEQFF
TGTGCCAGCAGCTTACTAGCCTACAATGAGCAGTTCTTC
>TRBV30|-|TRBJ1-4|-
CAWSVWGKRYEKLFF
TGTGCCTGGAGTGTATGGGGGAAGAGGTATGAAAAACTGTTTTTT
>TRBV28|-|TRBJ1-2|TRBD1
CASRAPATGLGYTF
TGTGCCAGCAGAGCCCCCGCGACAGGGCTTGGCTACACCTTC